The 21 T cell receptor beta chains in this list originate from one sample, sequenced in a study of beta chain features in type 1 diabetes. Antigens for these TCRs are unknown. Study-level points and caveats: Researchers report that Type 1 diabetes patients had moderately but significantly shorter TCRB CDR3s across all four CD4+ subsets.

The sequenced template was cDNA made from the entire isolated RNA. Sequencing was performed with immunoSEQ multiplex PCR; in TCRdb, only in-frame clones are kept and a portion is missing. The table records approximately 730,000 clones, roughly 13% of them present only once. The specimen was naive CD4+ T cells from blood. Every receptor here comes from a young man with type 1 diabetes.

This clone came up a few times. The chain has TRBV27 and TRBJ1-1; D uncertain. V was pared by 2 bases and J by 5 bases, with 9 bases between. Germline V lookup: CDR1 MNHEY, CDR2 SMNVEV (reference sequence). CDR3 length: 13 amino acids. DNA for the CDR3: TGTGCCAGCAGTTTAAACCCCAGGACTGAAGCTTTCTTT. Its protein is CASSLNPRTEAFF.

This sequence joins TRBV5-1 and TRBJ2-7; D not resolved. V lost 4 bases to trimming and J lost 5 bases, with 10 bases between them. This CDR3 has 12 amino acids. CDR1 is SGHRS and CDR2 is YFSETQ in the germline V gene. The CDR3 region has the DNA TGCGCCAGCAGCGCTGGGGTCGACGAGCAGTACTTC. Amino acids: CASSAGVDEQYF.

This chain connects TRBV5-1 to TRBJ1-6, with TRBD1 matching over 10 bases. Germline loops: CDR1 SGHRS, CDR2 YFSETQ. With V trimmed by 0 bases and J by 7 bases, 4 bases remained unmatched. This CDR3 contains 16 residues. The CDR3 nucleotides read TGCGCCAGCAGCTTGGGTCCGGGACAGGGGAATTCACCCCTCCACTTT. This gives the protein CASSLGPGQGNSPLHF.

There are a few counts of this clone. The chain employs TRBV28 and TRBJ2-1; TRBD1 matches at 8 bases. Germline CDR1 MDHEN, CDR2 SYDVKM. Losses at the gene ends were 6 bases for V and 8 bases for J; bases not matched to a gene: 12. The CDR3 loop spans 15 amino acids. The CDR3 region has the DNA TGTGCCAGCAGCCCCAGTCAGGGGGCAAAGGATGAGCAGTTCTTC. Translated, it gives CASSPSQGAKDEQFF.

The chain recombines TRBV5-6 with TRBJ2-1; the match to TRBD1 covers 8 bases. Germline CDR1 is SGHDT and CDR2 is YYEEEE. The CDR3 is made up of 14 amino acids. The junction had 11 bases not matched to a gene; V was cut back by 3 bases and J by 12 bases. CDR3 sequence: CASSSPGQGVGQFF. CDR3 DNA: TGTGCCAGCAGCTCCCCCGGACAGGGTGTAGGGCAGTTCTTC.

There are a few counts of this clone. The V and J genes are TRBV25-1 and TRBJ1-2; D is undetermined. Germline V lookup: CDR1 MGHDK, CDR2 SYGVNS. The CDR3 spans 13 residues. With 6 bases removed from V and 3 bases from J, the gap between germline ends came to 11 bases. For the CDR3, the DNA is TGTGCCAGCAGCGTAGGACGGGACTATGGCTACACCTTC. It translates to CASSVGRDYGYTF.

The chain employs TRBV7-8 and TRBJ2-7; 9 bases align to TRBD1. Germline V gene sequence: CDR1 SGHVS, CDR2 FQNEAQ. V lost 0 bases, J lost 5 bases, and 8 bases stayed unmatched. This CDR3 is built from 16 residues. The CDR3 nucleotides read TGTGCCAGCAGCTTAGCCAACAGGGGGCCGGGGAACGAGCAGTACTTC. This codes for CASSLANRGPGNEQYF.

There are a few counts of this clone. The rearrangement links TRBV5-4 to TRBJ2-1; D remains ambiguous. The V gene lost 3 bases and the J gene lost 0 bases, with 13 bases spanning the gap. The CDR3 sequence is 16 residues long. Germline assignment: CDR1 SGHNT and CDR2 YYREEE (reference sequence). As DNA, the CDR3 is TGTGCCAGCAGCTCTCCACTGAGAAGCTCCTACAATGAGCAGTTCTTC. It translates to CASSSPLRSSYNEQFF. Based on the CDR3 plus reference TRBV5-4 and TRBJ2-1, the full variable domain is ETGVTQSPTHLIKTRGQQVTLRCSSQSGHNTVSWYQQALGQGPQFIFQYYREEENGRGNFPPRFSGLQFPNYSSELNVNALELDDSALYLCASSSPLRSSYNEQFFGPGTRLTVL.

This clone has more than one count but fewer than ten. Within the sample, other DNA sequences also encode this same CDR3. The rearrangement links TRBV6-5 to TRBJ2-5; the D is unclear. The CDR3 consists of 13 residues. V lost 0 bases and J lost 4, with 6 bases in between. CDR1 is MNHEY, CDR2 SVGAGI, per germline. This CDR3 is CASSYSNRETQYF. CDR3 DNA: TGTGCCAGCAGTTACTCGAACAGAGAGACCCAGTACTTC.

The chain couples TRBV10-3 to TRBJ1-1, with D tentatively TRBD1 (5 bases). Germline CDR1 and CDR2: ENHRY and SYGVKD. This CDR3 contains 14 residues. V was shortened by 2 bases and J by 5 bases, with 12 bases between the two germline ends. DNA of the CDR3: TGTGCCATCAGTGAGCGTTGGGGGGTTACTGAAGCTTTCTTT. Translation: CAISERWGVTEAFF.

A few counts support this clone. This chain links TRBV18 with TRBJ2-5; D not certain. Germline V gives CDR1 KGHSH, CDR2 LQKENI. Trimming cost V 3 bases and J 1 base, with 6 bases left between them. CDR3 length: 13 amino acids. The CDR3 region has the DNA TGTGCCAGCTCACCCTTCGGCCAAGAGACCCAGTACTTC. This encodes CASSPFGQETQYF.

The V call is TRBV7-9, the J call TRBJ2-1; TRBD2 agrees at 13 bases. CDR3 length: 17 residues. The germline V gene has CDR1 SEHNR and CDR2 FQNEAQ (reference sequence). The V segment lost 5 bases and the J segment 6 bases; nucleotides outside the gene matches: 10. In DNA, the CDR3 is TGTGCCAGCAGCCCACTAGCGGGGGGGCCTAAGGGCAATGAGCAGTTCTTC. Protein: CASSPLAGGPKGNEQFF. Full variable domain (outside the CDR3, taken from reference TRBV7-9 and TRBJ2-1): DTGVSQNPRHKITKRGQNVTFRCDPISEHNRLYWYRQTLGQGPEFLTYFQNEAQLEKSRLLSDRFSAERPKGSFSTLEIQRTEQGDSAMYLCASSPLAGGPKGNEQFFGPGTRLTVL.

This chain uses TRBV11-2 with TRBJ2-1; no firm D call. From germline, CDR1 is SGHAT and CDR2 FQNNGV. The CDR3 runs to 13 residues. V dropped 1 base and J dropped 5 bases, with 6 bases sitting between them. CDR3 in amino acids: CASSLAHNNEQFF. CDR3 nucleotide sequence: TGTGCCAGCAGCTTAGCCCACAACAATGAGCAGTTCTTC.

This clone turned up a few times. The CDR3 coding sequence is TGTGCCAGCAGTTCACGACAGGGGGCATTCTTCGAGCAGTACTTC. Its translation is CASSSRQGAFFEQYF. This chain connects TRBV6-5 to TRBJ2-7, with 10 positions matching TRBD1. The length of the CDR3 is 15 residues. Germline assignment: CDR1 MNHEY and CDR2 SVGAGI. V gave up 4 bases and J gave up 6 bases; unmatched junction bases: 9.

The V gene is TRBV5-4, the J gene TRBJ1-1; the D gene is possibly TRBD1 (6 bases). The CDR3 contains 12 residues. CDR1 is SGHNT, CDR2 YYREEE, per germline (reference sequence). V shed 4 bases and J shed 6 bases, with 10 bases lying between them. DNA for the CDR3: TGTGCCAGCAGCGCGGGACACCCTGAAGCTTTCTTT. It is translated as CASSAGHPEAFF.

The sample holds a few counts of this clone. This rearrangement joins TRBV14 to TRBJ1-2; D possibly corresponds to TRBD1 (6 bases). Trimming removed 4 bases at V and 5 bases at J, with 14 bases between. The length of the CDR3 is 14 residues. CDR1 and CDR2 (germline): SGHDN, FVKESK. The CDR3 bases are TGTGCCAGCAGCCTCCGGACAGCCACGTATGGCTACACCTTC. Amino acids: CASSLRTATYGYTF. The full variable domain, in which reference TRBV14 and TRBJ1-2 provide the parts outside the CDR3, is EAGVTQFPSHSVIEKGQTVTLRCDPISGHDNLYWYRRVMGKEIKFLLHFVKESKQDESGMPNNRFLAERTGGTYSTLKVQPAELEDSGVYFCASSLRTATYGYTFGSGTRLTVV.

This clone was observed a few times. V usage is TRBV2 and J usage is TRBJ2-4; no reliable D call. CDR3 length: 14 residues. Per germline, CDR1 SNHLY and CDR2 FYNNEI. Deletions cut 3 bases from V and 0 bases from J, with 6 bases between. CDR3 protein: CASSEGIAKNIQYF. CDR3 nucleotides: TGTGCCAGCAGTGAGGGAATAGCCAAAAACATTCAGTACTTC. Looking up the rest from reference TRBV2 and TRBJ2-4 gives the full variable domain: EPEVTQTPSHQVTQMGQEVILRCVPISNHLYFYWYRQILGQKVEFLVSFYNNEISEKSEIFDDQFSVERPDGSNFTLKIRSTKLEDSAMYFCASSEGIAKNIQYFGAGTRLSVL.

The table lists this clone with a few counts. The chain employs TRBV19 and TRBJ2-6; D is ambiguous. The CDR3 has 16 residues. Germline V lookup: CDR1 LNHDA, CDR2 SQIVND (reference sequence). The germline V and J ends were trimmed by 3 bases and 0 bases, with 9 bases remaining between them. Here the CDR3 DNA reads TGTGCCAGTAGTATTATCTCCAGCTCTGGGGCCAACGTCCTGACTTTC. Translated, it gives CASSIISSSGANVLTF.

The table lists this clone with a few counts. This chain links TRBV29-1 with TRBJ1-2, with D hard to call. The CDR3 has 12 amino acids. V lost 5 bases to trimming and J lost 1 base, with 8 bases between them. Germline CDR1 is SQVTM and CDR2 is ANQGSEA. The CDR3 coding sequence is TGCAGCGTTAATGACATTAACTATGGCTACACCTTC. Its translation is CSVNDINYGYTF.

This clone was found a few times. The V and J genes are TRBV4-1 and TRBJ2-2; D unclear. The V end was cut by 0 bases, the J end by 2 bases, with 10 bases between. CDR1 is MGHRA, CDR2 YSYEKL, per germline. The CDR3 covers 16 residues. This CDR3 is CASSQEAPTNTGELFF. In nucleotides, the CDR3 is TGCGCCAGCAGCCAAGAGGCCCCAACCAACACCGGGGAGCTGTTTTTT.

This clone was seen a handful of times. The chain combines TRBV30 with TRBJ1-2; D is unclear. CDR1 GTSNPN and CDR2 SVGIG come from the germline V gene (reference sequence). This CDR3 region has 14 residues. Trimming removed 7 bases at V and 4 bases at J, with 19 bases between. CDR3 amino acids: CAFTDRSPLYGYTF. In DNA, the CDR3 is TGTGCCTTCACAGACCGGTCCCCACTCTATGGCTACACCTTC.